This T cell receptor (beta chain) was found in a study of OX40 agonist ivuxolimab in advanced cancers. Study-level information: Dose-escalation cases comprised hepatocellular carcinoma, melanoma, renal cell or head and neck cancer.

Assay: immunoSEQ multiplex PCR; the TCRdb copy retains only in-frame clones and omits some. The sample lists about 72,000 clones, over 85% occurring once. CDR3 length: 16 residues. Trimming removed 0 bases from V and 7 bases from J; junction bases left unmatched: 8. The germline V gene has CDR1 GTSNPN and CDR2 SVGIG (reference sequence). The source was CD4+ or CD8+ T cells sorted from blood, collected in a trial of the OX40 agonist ivuxolimab. The receptor was isolated from an adult with an advanced solid tumor such as melanoma, head and neck, liver or kidney cancer. The rearrangement joins TRBV30 to TRBJ2-2; 10 positions agree with TRBD2. The CDR3 DNA follows: TGTGCCTGGAGTGTACGGGCTAGCGGGAGAGGCGGGGAGCTGTTTTTT. Translation gives CAWSVRASGRGGELFF.